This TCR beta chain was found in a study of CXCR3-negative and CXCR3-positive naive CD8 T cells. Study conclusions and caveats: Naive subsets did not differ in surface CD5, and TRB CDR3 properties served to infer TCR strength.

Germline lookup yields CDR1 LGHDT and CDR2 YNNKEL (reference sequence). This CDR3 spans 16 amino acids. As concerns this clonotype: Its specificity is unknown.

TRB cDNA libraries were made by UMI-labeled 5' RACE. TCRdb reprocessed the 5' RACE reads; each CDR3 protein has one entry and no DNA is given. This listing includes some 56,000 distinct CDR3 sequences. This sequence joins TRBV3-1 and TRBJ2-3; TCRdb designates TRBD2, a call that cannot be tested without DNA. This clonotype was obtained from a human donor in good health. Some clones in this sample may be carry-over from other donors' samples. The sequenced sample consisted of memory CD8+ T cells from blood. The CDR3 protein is CASSQEAGGAPDTQYF.